This TCR beta chain was observed in a study of EBV T-cell therapy then PD-1 blockade in nasopharyngeal carcinoma. Treatment denoted: AdE1-LMPpoly-expanded autologous EBV-specific T-cell therapy followed by anti-PD-1 nivolumab. With regard to this clone: Its specificity is not known.

TCRdb's copy holds only in-frame clones and misses some; the assay was immunoSEQ multiplex PCR. The sample has around 13,000 clones, around 80% seen once. The sample here was CD8+ T cells from blood, taken around day 99 from a patient whose treatment included autologous EBV-specific T cells and nivolumab. The TCR sequence derives from a man aged 40-49 years with nasopharyngeal carcinoma.

The CDR3 here is CAWIEQGPPNGYTF. The CDR3 DNA follows: TGTGCCTGGATTGAACAGGGCCCCCCTAATGGCTACACCTTC. The V and J genes are TRBV30 and TRBJ1-2; D possibly corresponds to TRBD1 (6 bases). Trimming shortened V by 4 bases and J by 6 bases, and 18 bases separated the two germline ends. The length of the CDR3 is 14 residues. CDR1 and CDR2 from the germline V gene are GTSNPN and SVGIG (reference sequence). Using reference TRBV30 and TRBJ1-2 for the parts outside the CDR3, the full variable domain is SQTIHQWPATLVQPVGSPLSLECTVEGTSNPNLYWYRQAAGRGLQLLFYSVGIGQISSEVPQNLSASRPQDRQFILSSKKLLLSDSGFYLCAWIEQGPPNGYTFGSGTRLTVV.